Sequencing of this T cell receptor (beta chain) was carried out in a study of OX40 agonist ivuxolimab in advanced cancers. Assay used: immunoSEQ multiplex PCR; TCRdb lists only in-frame clones, some missing. Of more than 95,000 clones listed, 90% to 95% were seen once; the top ten hold 0.25% to 0.35%. Note on this clone: Its antigen is not known.

Germline CDR1 MDHEN, CDR2 SYDVKM. CDR3 length equals 13 residues. V was clipped by 8 bases and J by 6 bases, with 16 bases between them. Study-wide results and caveats: With doses of 0.1 to 3.0 mg/kg, CD4+ and CD8+ blood T cells had undergone clonal expansion by week 6.

V usage is TRBV28 and J usage is TRBJ2-5; D may be TRBD2 (5 bases). This sample comprised CD4+ or CD8+ T cells sorted from blood, obtained in a trial of the OX40 agonist ivuxolimab. The origin of this receptor is an adult with an advanced solid tumor such as melanoma, head and neck, liver or kidney cancer. CDR3 loop: CASSPPLVQTQYF. CDR3 in DNA: TGTGCCAGCTCCCCCCCACTAGTTCAGACCCAGTACTTC.